This T cell receptor (beta chain) was identified during a study of cytomegalovirus exposure and HLA in healthy donors. Concerning this clone itself: The antigen is unknown.

Vbeta (60) and Jbeta (13) primers were used in the PCR. The protocol was immunoSEQ multiplex PCR, while the TCRdb copy is restricted to in-frame clones and leaves out a portion. In the table there are more than 250,000 clones, 70% to 90% of which are singletons. The CDR3 loop spans 14 amino acids. Trimming took 1 base from V and 5 from J; bases not matched to a gene: 5. The germline V gene has CDR1 SEHNR and CDR2 FQNEAQ (reference sequence). General study results and limits: Later on, a genetic analysis was performed. It linked a missense variant in DCLRE1C with V- and J-gene trimming of TCR beta.

This sequence joins TRBV7-9 and TRBJ2-7, with 7 bases matching TRBD2. Sequences were obtained from PBMCs. The receptor was derived from a woman aged 18-29 years in good health and CMV-seronegative. The DNA for the CDR3 is TGTGCCAGCAGCTTAGGAGCCGGGAGGCACGAGCAGTACTTC. Protein: CASSLGAGRHEQYF.